This entry lists 27 T cell receptor beta chains sequenced from one sample in a study of blood T cell repertoires in COVID-19. Here immunoSEQ multiplex PCR was the method, and the copy in TCRdb shows in-frame clones only, minus some. The table lists around 82,000 clones, about 89% of them singletons, with roughly an eighth in the top ten. The sequenced material came from peripheral blood. These receptors came from a man in his 70s with active or convalescent COVID-19.

The CDR3, as DNA: TGTGCCAGCTCTCAAGGGACAGGGGGCAACTATGGCTACACCTTC. It specifies CASSQGTGGNYGYTF. J is TRBJ1-2 and V is TRBV18, with 12 positions matching TRBD1. V shed 6 bases and J 2 bases; nucleotides not matched to a gene: 4. The length of the CDR3 is 15 residues. Germline lookup yields CDR1 KGHSH and CDR2 LQKENI.

The chain employs TRBV28 and TRBJ1-3; possible D gene TRBD1, 6 bases. Germline V CDR1 and CDR2: MDHEN, SYDVKM. Trimming removed 5 bases from V and 0 bases from J, with 11 bases in between. The CDR3 spans 15 residues. The CDR3 is CASSPQGISGNTIYF. The DNA of the CDR3 is TGTGCCAGCAGTCCGCAGGGGATCTCTGGAAACACCATATATTTT. The full variable domain, with the rest looked up from reference TRBV28 and TRBJ1-3, is DVKVTQSSRYLVKRTGEKVFLECVQDMDHENMFWYRQDPGLGLRLIYFSYDVKMKEKGDIPEGYSVSREKKERFSLILESASTNQTSMYLCASSPQGISGNTIYFGEGSWLTVV.

This clone was picked up a small number of times. The V call is TRBV24-1, the J call TRBJ1-2, with 11 positions matching TRBD1. This CDR3 is 14 amino acids long. Looked up from germline, CDR1 is KGHDR and CDR2 is SFDVKD. The V gene end was trimmed by 5 bases and the J gene end by 7 bases; junction bases not matched to a gene: 5. Here the CDR3 DNA reads TGTGCCACCAGTGCCCCGGGACAGGGGGGTGGCTACACCTTC. Its translation is CATSAPGQGGGYTF.

The CDR3 spells CAWAGSGVDTGELFF. The CDR3 DNA reads as TGTGCCTGGGCCGGGAGCGGGGTGGACACCGGGGAGCTGTTTTTT. The chain has TRBV30 and TRBJ2-2; 7 bases agree with TRBD2. The V gene's germline CDR1 is GTSNPN and CDR2 SVGIG (reference sequence). The trim removed 5 bases at V and 3 bases at J, leaving 9 bases unmatched. The CDR3 loop spans 15 amino acids.

This clone was recorded only once. The chain has TRBV6-1 and TRBJ1-2; possible D gene TRBD1, 6 bases. This CDR3 is built from 14 residues. Germline CDR1 is MNHNS and CDR2 is SASEGT. Trimming took 1 base from V and 7 from J, leaving 13 bases between them. The CDR3 nucleotides read TGTGCCAGCAGTGAAGTTCGGACAGCCCGTGGCTACACCTTC. This gives the protein CASSEVRTARGYTF.

This chain joins TRBV18 and TRBJ1-4; D not certain. The CDR3 spans 16 residues. In germline, CDR1 is KGHSH, CDR2 LQKENI. Trimming cost V 2 bases and J 0 bases, with 10 bases left between them. The CDR3 reads CASSPTQVATNEKLFF. The CDR3 DNA reads TGTGCCAGCTCACCAACCCAGGTTGCAACTAATGAAAAACTGTTTTTT. The full variable domain, rest sourced from reference TRBV18 and TRBJ1-4, is NAGVMQNPRHLVRRRGQEARLRCSPMKGHSHVYWYRQLPEEGLKFMVYLQKENIIDESGMPKERFSAEFPKEGPSILRIQQVVRGDSAAYFCASSPTQVATNEKLFFGSGTQLSVL.

The chain recombines TRBV4-3 with TRBJ2-5; perhaps TRBD2 as D (5 bases). Trimming pared 1 base from V and 5 bases from J, leaving 11 bases between. Germline V gene lookup returns CDR1 LGHNA and CDR2 YSLEER. CDR3 size: 14 residues. The CDR3 region is CASSQGTGGETQYF. CDR3 sequence (DNA): TGCGCCAGCAGCCAAGGGACCGGCGGGGAGACCCAGTACTTC.

The V call is TRBV5-4, the J call TRBJ2-3, with 9 bases lining up with TRBD1. Germline lookup yields CDR1 SGHNT and CDR2 YYREEE (reference sequence). This CDR3 has 15 residues. V was pared by 0 bases and J by 4 bases, with 3 bases of the junction left unmatched. The CDR3 loop reads CASSLVGQGPDTQYF. The CDR3 nucleotides read TGTGCCAGCAGCTTGGTGGGACAGGGTCCAGATACGCAGTATTTT.

This clone appeared a single time. The rearrangement joins TRBV10-3 to TRBJ1-1; the match to TRBD1 covers 7 bases. The CDR3 totals 13 residues. In germline, CDR1 is ENHRY, CDR2 SYGVKD. The V segment lost 3 bases and the J segment 2 bases; nucleotides outside the gene matches: 0. CDR3 sequence: CAISEGGNTEAFF. CDR3 bases: TGTGCCATCAGTGAAGGGGGCAACACTGAAGCTTTCTTT.

The chain has TRBV12-5 and TRBJ2-1; possible D gene TRBD2, 5 bases. Trimming left V 3 bases short and J 0 bases short, with 6 bases between. Per the germline V gene, CDR1 is LGHNT and CDR2 is FRNRAP. The length of the CDR3 is 14 residues. The CDR3 is CASGFGDSYNEQFF. CDR3 in DNA: TGTGCTAGTGGTTTCGGGGACTCCTACAATGAGCAGTTCTTC.

The chain carries TRBV5-1 and TRBJ1-1; D not resolved. The V gene lost 2 bases and the J gene lost 8 bases, with 16 bases spanning the gap. From germline, CDR1 is SGHRS and CDR2 YFSETQ. The CDR3 runs to 14 residues. CDR3 amino acids: CASSFRQTPTEAFF. The CDR3 DNA is TGCGCCAGCAGCTTTCGGCAGACTCCCACGGAAGCTTTCTTT. The whole variable domain, remainder taken from reference TRBV5-1 and TRBJ1-1, is KAGVTQTPRYLIKTRGQQVTLSCSPISGHRSVSWYQQTPGQGLQFLFEYFSETQRNKGNFPGRFSGRQFSNSRSEMNVSTLELGDSALYLCASSFRQTPTEAFFGQGTRLTVV.

The rearrangement joins TRBV7-2 to TRBJ1-2, with 7 bases lining up with TRBD1. The CDR3 is made up of 13 amino acids. CDR1 SGHTA and CDR2 FQGNSA come from the germline V gene. Trimming cost V 7 bases and J 10 bases; bases outside gene matches: 12. This CDR3 is CASTQDRAGPYTF. In nucleotides, the CDR3 is TGTGCCAGCACCCAAGACAGGGCAGGGCCCTACACCTTC.

The rearrangement links TRBV27 to TRBJ2-7, with TRBD1 matching 8 bases. In germline, CDR1 is MNHEY, CDR2 SMNVEV (reference sequence). CDR3 size: 16 residues. J gave up 3 bases and V 2 bases, and 9 bases lay outside the gene matches. CDR3 protein: CASSLVAPGQGYEQYF. DNA for the CDR3: TGTGCCAGCAGTTTAGTAGCCCCAGGACAGGGCTACGAGCAGTACTTC.

V usage is TRBV19 and J usage is TRBJ2-5, with D possibly being TRBD1 (6 bases). CDR1 LNHDA and CDR2 SQIVND come from the germline V gene (reference sequence). Trimming pared 5 bases from V and 5 bases from J, leaving 18 bases between. This CDR3 contains 15 residues. CDR3: CASSPRDGDTETQYF. CDR3 in DNA: TGTGCCAGTAGTCCTAGGGACGGGGACACGGAGACCCAGTACTTC.

The chain has TRBV27 and TRBJ2-7; D ambiguous. CDR3 length: 14 amino acids. Germline V lookup: CDR1 MNHEY, CDR2 SMNVEV (reference sequence). The ends were cut back, 2 bases at V and 3 bases at J, with 11 bases in the middle. The chain's CDR3 is CASSLSRHGYEQYF. Written as DNA, the CDR3 is TGTGCCAGCAGTTTAAGTAGACATGGCTACGAGCAGTACTTC.

The chain recombines TRBV2 with TRBJ1-4; TRBD1 aligns across 9 bases. The CDR3 covers 16 residues. Germline trimming cut 5 bases from V and 8 bases from J; bases unmatched to any gene: 12. Germline V lookup: CDR1 SNHLY, CDR2 FYNNEI. The CDR3 coding sequence is TGTGCCAGCAGTTCGTACCTGGGACAGGGAGGAGAAAAACTGTTTTTT. This codes for CASSSYLGQGGEKLFF.

The chain recombines TRBV4-3 with TRBJ1-2; 9 nucleotides match TRBD1. Germline-derived CDR1 and CDR2 are LGHNA and YSLEER. Trimming cost V 1 base and J 7 bases; bases outside gene matches: 7. The CDR3 consists of 15 residues. In nucleotides, the CDR3 is TGCGCCAGCAGCCAAGTATTCGGGACAGGGCCTGGCTACACCTTC. Translated: CASSQVFGTGPGYTF.

The chain couples TRBV3-1 (or the pseudogene TRBV3-2) to TRBJ1-4, with 9 bases identical to TRBD1. V lost 1 base, J lost 7 bases, and 1 base stayed unmatched. The CDR3 is made up of 14 amino acids. Germline V CDR1 and CDR2: LGHDT, YNNKEL (reference sequence). Here the CDR3 DNA reads TGTGCCAGCAGCCAAGGGGACAGGGCTGAAAAACTGTTTTTT. This encodes CASSQGDRAEKLFF.

The chain joins TRBV9 to TRBJ1-2; no clear D. The CDR3 has 13 amino acids. Trimming removed 6 bases at V and 8 bases at J, with 17 bases between. Germline V gene sequence: CDR1 SGDLS, CDR2 YYNGEE. The CDR3 spells CASTERSSAGYTF. The CDR3 DNA reads TGTGCCAGCACCGAGCGTAGTAGTGCCGGCTACACCTTC.

V gene TRBV3-1 (or the pseudogene TRBV3-2) combines with J gene TRBJ2-1; weak D call: TRBD2 (6 bases). V was trimmed by 4 bases and J by 4 bases, leaving 14 bases between them. The CDR3 runs to 15 residues. CDR1 and CDR2 from the germline V gene are LGHDT and YNNKEL (reference sequence). The CDR3 DNA reads as TGTGCCAGCAGCCTCGGGGGATTTCCTTACAATGAGCAGTTCTTC. This gives the protein CASSLGGFPYNEQFF.

V usage is TRBV5-1 and J usage is TRBJ1-2; the D is unclear. This CDR3 has 13 residues. V dropped 1 base and J dropped 4 bases, with 8 bases sitting between them. From germline, CDR1 is SGHRS and CDR2 YFSETQ. CDR3 nucleotides: TGCGCCAGCAGCTTGCGACAAGGCTATGGCTACACCTTC. Translated, it gives CASSLRQGYGYTF.

The genes are TRBV25-1 and TRBJ1-4; TRBD1 aligns across 7 bases. The CDR3 contains 17 residues. Germline V gene sequence: CDR1 MGHDK, CDR2 SYGVNS. The trim removed 1 base at V and 7 bases at J, leaving 12 bases unmatched. The CDR3 coding sequence is TGTGCCAGCAGTGAATTAGGGAAAAGACAGGGCTTTGAAAAACTGTTTTTT. Protein: CASSELGKRQGFEKLFF.

The V and J genes are TRBV9 and TRBJ2-1; 7 bases line up with TRBD1. Germline trimming cut 4 bases from V and 0 bases from J; bases unmatched to any gene: 7. Per the germline V gene, CDR1 is SGDLS and CDR2 is YYNGEE. The CDR3 contains 16 residues. The CDR3 sequence is CASSRTGTDSYNEQFF. In nucleotides, the CDR3 is TGTGCCAGCAGCCGTACCGGGACAGACTCCTACAATGAGCAGTTCTTC.

V usage is TRBV5-1 and J usage is TRBJ2-5, with D perhaps TRBD2 (6 bases). The CDR3 has 14 residues. The V gene's germline CDR1 is SGHRS and CDR2 YFSETQ. The V gene lost 7 bases and the J gene lost 1 base, with 14 bases spanning the gap. CDR3: CASCSGPLQETQYF. The CDR3 coding sequence is TGCGCCAGCTGTAGCGGACCTCTCCAAGAGACCCAGTACTTC.

The CDR3 loop is CATSNKKRGPIDEQFF. The DNA for the CDR3 is TGTGCCACCAGCAACAAAAAGCGGGGCCCTATCGATGAGCAGTTCTTC. The genes are TRBV15 and TRBJ2-1; 7 nucleotides align to TRBD2. CDR1 and CDR2 from the germline V gene are LNHNV and YYDKDF (reference sequence). Trimming cost V 4 bases and J 8 bases; bases outside gene matches: 14. CDR3 length: 16 amino acids.

By sample fraction, this clone is hyperexpanded. The rearrangement joins TRBV6-2 or TRBV6-3 to TRBJ1-6; TRBD1 agrees at 7 bases. CDR1 and CDR2 from the germline V gene are MNHEY and SVGEGT. V lost 4 bases and J lost 1; bases outside the gene matches: 13. The CDR3 loop spans 19 amino acids. The CDR3: CASSFIQGQDSSYNSPLHF. The CDR3 DNA sequence: TGTGCCAGCAGTTTCATCCAAGGACAGGATAGTTCCTATAATTCACCCCTCCACTTT.

Only one count was recorded for this clone. J is TRBJ2-1 and V is TRBV27, with TRBD2 as a possible D gene (7 bases). From germline, CDR1 is MNHEY and CDR2 SMNVEV (reference sequence). V was trimmed by 3 bases and J by 6 bases, leaving 15 bases between them. The CDR3 extends over 15 amino acids. The DNA of the CDR3 is TGTGCCAGCAGTTTTTTTTTGGGGGGGGCCAATGAGCAGTTCTTC. Its translation: CASSFFLGGANEQFF.